The 9 T cell receptor beta chains below all came from one sample that was sequenced in a study of graft-versus-host responses after intestinal transplantation. Assay: immunoSEQ multiplex PCR; the TCRdb copy retains only in-frame clones and omits some. Of about 24,000 clones listed, 70% to 90% are singletons. This material consisted of PBMCs, taken 463 days after intestinal transplant. These receptors came from a human patient who received an intestinal transplant, so some T cells may come from the graft donor.

V and J are TRBV18 and TRBJ1-6, with 7 bases identical to TRBD1. This CDR3 is 14 amino acids long. Losses at the gene ends were 6 bases for V and 5 bases for J; bases not matched to a gene: 4. Germline CDR1 is KGHSH and CDR2 is LQKENI. CDR3 coding DNA: TGTGCCAGCTCTCGACAGGGAGATAATTCACCCCTCCACTTT. Translating gives CASSRQGDNSPLHF. Complete variable domain (other parts from reference TRBV18 and TRBJ1-6): NAGVMQNPRHLVRRRGQEARLRCSPMKGHSHVYWYRQLPEEGLKFMVYLQKENIIDESGMPKERFSAEFPKEGPSILRIQQVVRGDSAAYFCASSRQGDNSPLHFGNGTRLTVT.

V gene TRBV19 combines with J gene TRBJ2-5, with 8 nucleotides matching TRBD2. CDR3 length: 15 amino acids. In germline, CDR1 is LNHDA, CDR2 SQIVND (reference sequence). Germline trimming cut 7 bases from V and 5 bases from J; bases unmatched to any gene: 12. The CDR3 coding sequence is TGTGCCAGTACCCCCGGTCGGGGGGGGTCGGAGACCCAGTACTTC. Translated, it gives CASTPGRGGSETQYF.

This clone was detected once. The J gene is TRBJ2-7, the V gene TRBV14; 7 bases fit TRBD2. Germline assignment: CDR1 SGHDN and CDR2 FVKESK. The CDR3 spans 13 residues. After removal of 2 bases from V and 4 bases from J, the junction contained 2 bases not matched to a gene. CDR3 in DNA: TGTGCCAGCAGCCAATGGGGGGGGTACGAGCAGTACTTC. Translation gives CASSQWGGYEQYF.

This clone showed up just once. In DNA, the CDR3 is TGTGCCAGTACCGACTTTCTCCGTACTACGCAGTATTTT. Protein product: CASTDFLRTTQYF. This chain joins TRBV19 and TRBJ2-3; D is ambiguous. Trimming took off 7 bases at V and 8 bases at J, with 16 bases between the two ends. This CDR3 is built from 13 residues. CDR1 is LNHDA and CDR2 is SQIVND in the germline V gene (reference sequence).

The chain is built from TRBV7-8 and TRBJ2-3; 10 bases line up with TRBD2. The V and J ends lost 0 bases and 4 bases, in that order; junction bases with no gene match: 7. CDR3 length: 17 amino acids. The germline gives CDR1 SGHVS, CDR2 FQNEAQ. The CDR3 bases are TGTGCCAGCAGCTTAGCTACCCCCCTAGCGGGAGCAGATACGCAGTATTTT. Translation: CASSLATPLAGADTQYF.

V gene TRBV6-1 combines with J gene TRBJ2-1; tentatively, D is TRBD1 (5 bases). Per the germline V gene, CDR1 is MNHNS and CDR2 is SASEGT. V lost 8 bases and J lost 1, with 15 bases in between. This CDR3 comprises 15 residues. The CDR3 DNA follows: TGTGCCAGCGTCATCCCAGGGCGTTCCTACAATGAGCAGTTCTTC. Residues: CASVIPGRSYNEQFF.

The genes are TRBV5-1 and TRBJ1-2; 7 nucleotides match TRBD1. With V trimmed by 4 bases and J by 7 bases, 10 bases remained unmatched. This CDR3 is 14 amino acids long. CDR1 is SGHRS and CDR2 is YFSETQ in the germline V gene. The CDR3 sequence: CASSTGQVKTGYTF. The CDR3 DNA reads as TGCGCCAGCAGCACCGGACAGGTTAAGACTGGCTACACCTTC. Combining the CDR3 with reference TRBV5-1 and TRBJ1-2 gives the whole variable domain KAGVTQTPRYLIKTRGQQVTLSCSPISGHRSVSWYQQTPGQGLQFLFEYFSETQRNKGNFPGRFSGRQFSNSRSEMNVSTLELGDSALYLCASSTGQVKTGYTFGSGTRLTVV.

The V call is TRBV6-4, the J call TRBJ2-7, with D possibly being TRBD1 or TRBD2 (5 bases each). The CDR3 spans 14 residues. Germline CDR1 MRHNA, CDR2 SNTAGT. V lost 7 bases and J lost 2, with 15 bases in between. The CDR3 reads CASNVGTETYEQYF. CDR3 coding DNA: TGTGCCAGCAATGTAGGGACGGAGACCTACGAGCAGTACTTC.

V and J are TRBV6-1 and TRBJ1-2; D is unclear. V was clipped by 6 bases and J by 3 bases, with 14 bases between them. CDR3 length equals 14 residues. CDR1 is MNHNS and CDR2 is SASEGT in the germline V gene. CDR3: CASRARDIYYGYTF. Here the CDR3 DNA reads TGTGCCAGCAGAGCCCGGGATATCTACTATGGCTACACCTTC.